This entry lists 25 T cell receptor beta chains sequenced from one sample in a study of T cell repertoires in aging, cancer and after chemotherapy. The template was genomic DNA from peripheral blood, not RNA. Multiplex touch-down PCR with TRB-A/B primers amplified rearranged V-D-J TRB sequences. One entry per CDR3 protein, called by TCRdb with MiXCR from the multiplex PCR reads. The sample shows fewer than 500 distinct CDR3 sequences, roughly 27% of them seen only once. Sequences were obtained from blood. The receptor source for this set is a human donor with a blood cancer.

V is TRBV20-1 and J is TRBJ2-3; 7 bases line up with TRBD2. This CDR3 has 14 amino acids. Germline V CDR1 and CDR2: DFQATT, SNEGSKA (reference sequence). With 6 bases clipped from V and 1 base from J, the junction kept 7 bases outside the gene matches. The chain's CDR3 is CSAKTSLGTDTQYF. The CDR3 nucleotides read TGCAGTGCCAAGACTAGCCTAGGCACAGATACGCAGTATTTT.

This clonotype qualifies as medium-sized (0.01 to 0.1%). J is TRBJ2-3 and V is TRBV27; D unclear. The ends were cut back, 2 bases at V and 6 bases at J, with 15 bases in the middle. The CDR3 sequence is 15 residues long. Germline CDR1 is MNHEY and CDR2 is SMNVEV (reference sequence). Here the CDR3 DNA reads TGTGCCAGCAGTTTAAGGGCAGGAATTGGGGATACGCAGTATTTT. Protein product: CASSLRAGIGDTQYF.

This clonotype has more than one count but fewer than ten. The chain links TRBV19 to TRBJ1-5; possibly TRBD1 for D (5 bases). V lost 1 base, J lost 8 bases, and 12 bases lay in between. CDR1 and CDR2 from the germline V gene are LNHDA and SQIVND (reference sequence). CDR3 length: 14 residues. The DNA of the CDR3 is TGTGCCAGTAGTATAGTGGGGGGGGTGAAGCCCCAGCATTTT. The encoded protein is CASSIVGGVKPQHF.

The V call is TRBV5-1, the J call TRBJ1-4; D uncertain. The CDR3 runs to 14 residues. Trimming stripped 0 bases from V and 1 base from J, with 4 bases between. Germline values: CDR1 SGHRS, CDR2 YFSETQ. The CDR3, as DNA: TGCGCCAGCAGCTTGGGGGGAACTAATGAAAAACTGTTTTTT. Protein: CASSLGGTNEKLFF. The whole variable domain, remainder taken from reference TRBV5-1 and TRBJ1-4, is KAGVTQTPRYLIKTRGQQVTLSCSPISGHRSVSWYQQTPGQGLQFLFEYFSETQRNKGNFPGRFSGRQFSNSRSEMNVSTLELGDSALYLCASSLGGTNEKLFFGSGTQLSVL.

This clonotype is classed as large. This chain joins TRBV7-6 and TRBJ2-1; D is ambiguous. V dropped 1 base and J dropped 7 bases, with 5 bases sitting between them. Germline assignment: CDR1 SGHVS and CDR2 FNYEAQ. This CDR3 has 12 residues. CDR3 amino acids: CASSLVENEQFF. The CDR3 coding sequence is TGTGCCAGCAGCTTAGTGGAGAATGAGCAGTTCTTC. The complete variable domain, with remaining parts taken from reference TRBV7-6 and TRBJ2-1, reads GAGVSQSPRYKVTKRGQDVALRCDPISGHVSLYWYRQALGQGPEFLTYFNYEAQQDKSGLPNDRFSAERPEGSISTLTIQRTEQRDSAMYRCASSLVENEQFFGPGTRLTVL.

By sample fraction, this clonotype is large. The genes are TRBV19 and TRBJ2-1; D is possibly TRBD2 (6 bases). This CDR3 comprises 15 residues. CDR1 and CDR2 (germline): LNHDA, SQIVND (reference sequence). Trimming took 6 bases from V and 1 from J, leaving 13 bases between them. CDR3 region: CASSSGVPSYNEQFF. In DNA, the CDR3 is TGTGCCAGTAGCTCGGGGGTCCCTTCCTACAATGAGCAGTTCTTC.

The chain joins TRBV20-1 to TRBJ2-4; 11 bases align to TRBD1. The CDR3 runs to 15 residues. The V gene's germline CDR1 is DFQATT and CDR2 SNEGSKA (reference sequence). V was pared by 6 bases and J by 2 bases, with 6 bases of the junction left unmatched. Written as DNA, the CDR3 is TGCAGTGCCCCCCGGACAGGGGGCACCAAAAACATTCAGTACTTC. Translation gives CSAPRTGGTKNIQYF.

The chain recombines TRBV5-6 with TRBJ1-1; TRBD1 might be the D (5 bases). The CDR3 is 16 residues long. Germline CDR1 is SGHDT and CDR2 is YYEEEE. V was cut by 0 bases and J by 0 bases, with 12 bases left in between. As DNA, the CDR3 is TGTGCCAGCAGCTTGGGACAGACATTCATGAACACTGAAGCTTTCTTT. Protein: CASSLGQTFMNTEAFF.

In regard to this clonotype: A read error may explain this, as a much larger clone is one base away. The rearrangement links TRBV30 to TRBJ1-4; D remains unclear. This CDR3 spans 12 amino acids. V lost 4 bases and J 9 bases, leaving 12 bases between the germline ends. Germline loops: CDR1 GTSNPN, CDR2 SVGIG (reference sequence). Here the CDR3 DNA reads TGTGCCTGGACCCGGTCGAATAAAAAACTGTTTTTT. It is translated as CAWTRSNKKLFF.

This clonotype was counted only a few times. The CDR3: CASSLRSRDEQFF. The CDR3 DNA reads TGTGCCAGCAGCTTACGGTCTCGCGATGAGCAGTTCTTC. This chain links TRBV7-2 with TRBJ2-1; D gene ambiguous. The CDR3 extends over 13 amino acids. V was trimmed by 2 bases and J by 8 bases, leaving 10 bases between them. The germline CDR1 and CDR2 sequences are SGHTA and FQGNSA.

This clonotype is deemed medium-sized. The J gene is TRBJ1-2, the V gene TRBV5-1, with a possible D match to TRBD1 (5 bases). The CDR3 loop spans 15 amino acids. The V gene's germline CDR1 is SGHRS and CDR2 YFSETQ. The germline V and J ends were trimmed by 2 bases and 6 bases, with 17 bases remaining between them. This chain's CDR3 is CASSLRPGKEDGYTF. The CDR3 DNA reads TGCGCCAGCAGCTTACGGCCAGGGAAGGAGGATGGCTACACCTTC. Based on the CDR3 plus reference TRBV5-1 and TRBJ1-2, the full variable domain is KAGVTQTPRYLIKTRGQQVTLSCSPISGHRSVSWYQQTPGQGLQFLFEYFSETQRNKGNFPGRFSGRQFSNSRSEMNVSTLELGDSALYLCASSLRPGKEDGYTFGSGTRLTVV.

This clonotype was observed once. One base away lies a much larger clone, so this may be a sequencing read error. This is likely a read error, given that the CDR3 carries no conserved phenylalanine or tryptophan at its end. V usage is TRBV6-6 and J usage is TRBJ1-1, with a weak D call TRBD1 (5 bases). V lost 6 bases and J lost 7, with 12 bases in between. The germline gives CDR1 MNHNY, CDR2 SVGAGI (reference sequence). The CDR3 has 12 residues. The CDR3 coding sequence is TGTGCCAGCAGAACTGACAGACGTGAAGCTTTCTCT. Amino acid sequence: CASRTDRREAFS.

This clonotype was counted between two and nine times. The chain uses TRBV5-6 and TRBJ2-1, with 11 nucleotides matching TRBD2. From germline, CDR1 is SGHDT and CDR2 YYEEEE. After removal of 5 bases from V and 7 bases from J, the junction contained 8 bases not matched to a gene. This CDR3 is built from 15 residues. The CDR3 region has the DNA TGTGCCAGCAGTTATGAGACTAGCGGGAAAAATGAGCAGTTCTTC. Translated, it gives CASSYETSGKNEQFF.

This chain uses TRBV6-5 with TRBJ2-7; D possibly corresponds to TRBD1 (6 bases). V was trimmed by 6 bases and J by 0 bases, leaving 15 bases between them. CDR3 size: 15 residues. Germline CDR1 and CDR2: MNHEY and SVGAGI. CDR3 in DNA: TGTGCCAGCAGCCTCAAAGGGGGTCGCTCCTACGAGCAGTACTTC. Translating it yields CASSLKGGRSYEQYF.

This clonotype qualifies as large. The chain combines TRBV6-6 with TRBJ1-1; maybe TRBD1 (6 bases). Germline V CDR1 and CDR2: MNHNY, SVGAGI (reference sequence). Trimming took 4 bases from V and 3 from J, leaving 9 bases between them. This CDR3 spans 13 amino acids. The CDR3 here is CASSSGADTEAFF. The CDR3 DNA reads as TGTGCCAGCAGTTCGGGGGCGGACACTGAAGCTTTCTTT.

The chain carries TRBV5-4 and TRBJ1-5; TRBD1 matches at 10 bases. J was trimmed by 4 bases and V by 4 bases; bases with no gene match: 8. The CDR3 is made up of 16 amino acids. Germline assignment: CDR1 SGHNT and CDR2 YYREEE (reference sequence). CDR3 DNA sequence: TGTGCCAGCAGCGATTGGACAGGGGGGATGAATCAGCCCCAGCATTTT. Its translation is CASSDWTGGMNQPQHF.

V is TRBV7-2 and J is TRBJ1-1; the D is unclear. Per the germline V gene, CDR1 is SGHTA and CDR2 is FQGNSA. This CDR3 comprises 15 residues. Trimming took off 1 base at V and 1 base at J, with 10 bases between the two ends. CDR3 sequence: CASSLGANWNTEAFF. DNA for the CDR3: TGTGCCAGCAGCTTAGGGGCAAACTGGAACACTGAAGCTTTCTTT.

The chain couples TRBV12-3 or TRBV12-4 to TRBJ1-3; D call uncertain. CDR3 size: 15 residues. V lost 3 bases, J lost 4 bases, and 13 bases lay in between. CDR3 coding DNA: TGTGCCAGCAGTTTGGAAGGTGCGCTAGGAAACACCATATATTTT. Translated, it gives CASSLEGALGNTIYF.

By share, this clonotype counts as large. V is TRBV6-5 and J is TRBJ2-6, with a weak D call TRBD2 (8 bases). V lost 6 bases and J 6 bases, leaving 21 bases between the germline ends. CDR3 length: 17 amino acids. Germline CDR1 reads MNHEY; CDR2 reads SVGAGI. The CDR3 loop is CASSLKGGGRQANVLTF. CDR3 nucleotides: TGTGCCAGCAGCCTCAAAGGGGGCGGGAGGCAGGCCAACGTCCTGACTTTC.

V gene TRBV20-1 combines with J gene TRBJ1-3; unclear D gene. V was shortened by 6 bases and J by 0 bases, with 9 bases between the two germline ends. CDR1 and CDR2 from the germline V gene are DFQATT and SNEGSKA (reference sequence). This CDR3 has 13 residues. The CDR3 DNA is TGCAGTGCAGCCCGTTCCTCTGGAAACACCATATATTTT. This codes for CSAARSSGNTIYF.

Details on this clonotype: It may be a read error: a sequence one base away is much more abundant. The chain combines TRBV19 with TRBJ2-6, with 9 bases identical to TRBD1. Germline V gene lookup returns CDR1 LNHDA and CDR2 SQIVND (reference sequence). There are 18 residues in the CDR3. The chain's CDR3 is CASSILTGGASGDNVLTF. The CDR3 DNA reads as TGTGCCAGTAGTATACTCACAGGGGGCGCTTCTGGGGACAACGTCCTGACTTTC.

The gene calls are TRBV7-3 and TRBJ2-3; TRBD1 aligns across 12 bases. Per germline, CDR1 SGHTA and CDR2 FQGTGA. Germline trimming cut 5 bases from V and 4 bases from J; bases unmatched to any gene: 7. This CDR3 is built from 16 residues. The CDR3 protein is CASSAAGTGGADTQYF. The DNA for the CDR3 is TGTGCCAGCAGCGCAGCCGGGACAGGGGGCGCAGATACGCAGTATTTT.

The chain uses TRBV7-3 and TRBJ2-3, with D maybe TRBD1 (5 bases). The germline V and J ends were trimmed by 2 bases and 1 base, with 7 bases remaining between them. This CDR3 comprises 14 residues. CDR1 SGHTA and CDR2 FQGTGA come from the germline V gene. The CDR3 spells CASSLQGGTDTQYF. The CDR3 DNA sequence: TGTGCCAGCAGCTTACAAGGGGGCACAGATACGCAGTATTTT.

A word on this clonotype: A much more abundant neighbour one base away suggests this may be a read error. The chain uses TRBV5-6 and TRBJ2-3; TRBD2 matches 9 bases. J gave up 5 bases and V 1 base, and 8 bases lay outside the gene matches. The germline V gene encodes CDR1 SGHDT and CDR2 YYEEEE. The CDR3 covers 16 residues. CDR3 nucleotides: TGTGCCAGCAGCTTGACCCCCATAGCGGGAGAAGATACGCAGTATTTT. This codes for CASSLTPIAGEDTQYF.

The chain combines TRBV18 with TRBJ2-7; maybe TRBD2 (5 bases). V lost 3 bases and J lost 5, with 14 bases in between. The germline gives CDR1 KGHSH, CDR2 LQKENI. This CDR3 has 14 amino acids. The CDR3 is CASSPGSVVDEQYF. CDR3 in DNA: TGTGCCAGCTCACCGGGGAGCGTTGTCGACGAGCAGTACTTC.